A selection of T cell receptor beta chains follows, all from one sample in a study of shared clonotypes between healthy human individuals. Method: immunoSEQ multiplex PCR; TCRdb's copy keeps in-frame clones and lacks some. The table lists 450,000 to 550,000 clones, approximately 85% of them singletons, with roughly 13% in the top ten. The sequenced material came from PBMCs. Every receptor here comes from a woman aged 40 to 50 in good health. Some clones in this sample may be carry-over from other donors' samples. Each CDR3 is given with its conserved first and last residue. The D gene is left open where the match is weak. The listing skips clone size in some rows; elsewhere it reads once, few, many or a size class.

clone size: .; J gene: TRBJ2-3; V gene: TRBV5-4; D gene: .; CDR3 protein: CASRLVPDDTQYF; CDR3 DNA: TGTGCCAGCAGACTCGTACCGGATGATACGCAGTATTTT
clone size: .; J gene: TRBJ1-2; V gene: TRBV2; D gene: .; CDR3 protein: CASSEQGYYGYTF; CDR3 DNA: TGTGCCAGCAGTGAACAGGGGTACTATGGCTACACCTTC
clone size: .; J gene: TRBJ2-5; V gene: TRBV27; D gene: TRBD1; CDR3 protein: CASSTDRGWTQYF; CDR3 DNA: TGTGCCAGCAGTACAGACAGGGGATGGACCCAGTACTTC
clone size: .; J gene: TRBJ2-2; V gene: TRBV6-4; D gene: .; CDR3 protein: CASSDGTNTGELFF; CDR3 DNA: TGTGCCAGCAGTGACGGGACCAACACCGGGGAGCTGTTTTTT
clone size: .; J gene: TRBJ2-7; V gene: TRBV2; D gene: .; CDR3 protein: CASTLGVGVEQYF; CDR3 DNA: TGTGCCAGCACCCTCGGGGTGGGGGTCGAGCAGTACTTC
clone size: .; J gene: TRBJ2-1; V gene: TRBV5-4; D gene: TRBD2; CDR3 protein: CASSLQTSGNNEQFF; CDR3 DNA: TGTGCCAGCAGCCTGCAGACTAGCGGGAACAATGAGCAGTTCTTC
clone size: .; J gene: TRBJ2-2; V gene: TRBV7-9; D gene: .; CDR3 protein: CASSLAGDGTGELFF; CDR3 DNA: TGTGCCAGCAGCTTAGCGGGAGATGGCACCGGGGAGCTGTTTTTT
clone size: .; J gene: TRBJ1-2; V gene: TRBV28; D gene: .; CDR3 protein: CASSLDGRGQRGYTF; CDR3 DNA: TGTGCCAGCAGTTTGGACGGGAGAGGCCAGAGAGGCTACACCTTC
clone size: .; J gene: TRBJ2-3; V gene: TRBV30; D gene: .; CDR3 protein: CAWSVSVDTQYF; CDR3 DNA: TGTGCCTGGAGTGTCTCGGTAGATACGCAGTATTTT
clone size: .; J gene: TRBJ1-2; V gene: TRBV11-2; D gene: TRBD1; CDR3 protein: CASSLDKGRWQGGGYTF; CDR3 DNA: TGTGCCAGCAGCTTAGATAAGGGGCGCTGGCAGGGGGGTGGCTACACCTTC
clone size: .; J gene: TRBJ1-1; V gene: TRBV5-4; D gene: TRBD1; CDR3 protein: CASRLGGRTEAFF; CDR3 DNA: TGTGCCAGCAGACTAGGGGGCAGGACTGAAGCTTTCTTT
clone size: few; J gene: TRBJ1-1; V gene: TRBV27; D gene: .; CDR3 protein: CASSFQRGTEAFF; CDR3 DNA: TGTGCCAGCAGTTTTCAAAGGGGTACTGAAGCTTTCTTT
clone size: once; J gene: TRBJ1-1; V gene: TRBV18; D gene: .; CDR3 protein: CASSPRGLTEAFF; CDR3 DNA: TGTGCCAGCTCACCGCGGGGTTTAACTGAAGCTTTCTTT
clone size: .; J gene: TRBJ2-2; V gene: TRBV6-1; D gene: TRBD1; CDR3 protein: CASSTGDAGELFF; CDR3 DNA: TGTGCCAGCAGCACAGGGGACGCCGGGGAGCTGTTTTTT
clone size: once; J gene: TRBJ2-3; V gene: TRBV18; D gene: .; CDR3 protein: CASSVFSSTDTQYF; CDR3 DNA: TGTGCCAGCTCAGTCTTCTCTAGCACAGATACGCAGTATTTT
clone size: .; J gene: TRBJ1-5; V gene: TRBV11-2; D gene: .; CDR3 protein: CASSLVGAQPQHF; CDR3 DNA: TGTGCCAGCAGCTTAGTTGGGGCCCAGCCCCAGCATTTT
clone size: .; J gene: TRBJ2-3; V gene: TRBV11-3; D gene: TRBD1; CDR3 protein: CASSLGQGGTDTQYF; CDR3 DNA: TGTGCCAGCAGCTTGGGACAGGGTGGCACAGATACGCAGTATTTT
clone size: .; J gene: TRBJ2-1; V gene: TRBV15; D gene: TRBD2; CDR3 protein: CATSRAGLAGENEQFF; CDR3 DNA: TGTGCCACCAGCAGAGCGGGACTAGCGGGAGAGAATGAGCAGTTCTTC
clone size: .; J gene: TRBJ1-4; V gene: TRBV7-2; D gene: .; CDR3 protein: CASSRTGETNEKLFF; CDR3 DNA: TGTGCCAGCAGCCGCACCGGGGAGACTAATGAAAAACTGTTTTTT
clone size: .; J gene: TRBJ2-4; V gene: TRBV28; D gene: TRBD2; CDR3 protein: CASSLLAGDGNIQYF; CDR3 DNA: TGTGCCAGCAGTTTACTAGCGGGAGATGGAAACATTCAGTACTTC
clone size: .; J gene: TRBJ2-5; V gene: TRBV5-8; D gene: .; CDR3 protein: CASSSGTGGQETQYF; CDR3 DNA: TGTGCCAGCAGCTCCGGGACTGGAGGCCAAGAGACCCAGTACTTC
clone size: .; J gene: TRBJ1-2; V gene: TRBV13; D gene: .; CDR3 protein: CASSGASAGKPYTF; CDR3 DNA: TGTGCCAGCAGCGGAGCCTCGGCAGGGAAACCCTACACCTTC
clone size: .; J gene: TRBJ2-1; V gene: TRBV20-1; D gene: .; CDR3 protein: CSAIRAGEQFF; CDR3 DNA: TGCAGTGCTATCAGGGCAGGTGAGCAGTTCTTC
clone size: .; J gene: TRBJ2-7; V gene: TRBV9; D gene: TRBD2; CDR3 protein: CASSGLAPYEQYF; CDR3 DNA: TGTGCCAGCAGCGGACTAGCCCCCTACGAGCAGTACTTC
clone size: once; J gene: TRBJ1-1; V gene: TRBV7-2; D gene: .; CDR3 protein: CASSLGGLITEAFF; CDR3 DNA: TGTGCCAGCAGCTTAGGGGGCTTAATCACTGAAGCTTTCTTT
clone size: .; J gene: TRBJ2-7; V gene: TRBV4-1; D gene: TRBD1; CDR3 protein: CASSQAGTEGYEQYF; CDR3 DNA: TGCGCCAGCAGCCAAGCGGGGACAGAGGGCTACGAGCAGTACTTC
clone size: .; J gene: TRBJ2-3; V gene: TRBV7-3; D gene: .; CDR3 protein: CASSLLAVSTDTQYF; CDR3 DNA: TGTGCCAGCAGCTTACTGGCAGTTAGCACAGATACGCAGTATTTT
clone size: .; J gene: TRBJ2-7; V gene: TRBV18; D gene: .; CDR3 protein: CASSPPEGRSEQYF; CDR3 DNA: TGTGCCAGCTCACCACCGGAGGGGCGCTCCGAGCAGTACTTC
clone size: once; J gene: TRBJ2-3; V gene: TRBV7-9; D gene: .; CDR3 protein: CASTPNTDTQYF; CDR3 DNA: TGTGCCAGCACCCCGAACACAGATACGCAGTATTTT
clone size: few; J gene: TRBJ2-7; V gene: TRBV7-8; D gene: TRBD2; CDR3 protein: CASSLDSLAGAGEQYF; CDR3 DNA: TGTGCCAGCAGCTTAGACTCACTAGCGGGAGCTGGCGAGCAGTACTTC
clone size: .; J gene: TRBJ2-1; V gene: TRBV7-9; D gene: TRBD2; CDR3 protein: CASSATLAGVSNEQFF; CDR3 DNA: TGTGCCAGCAGCGCTACTCTAGCGGGAGTAAGCAATGAGCAGTTCTTC
clone size: .; J gene: TRBJ1-1; V gene: TRBV11-2; D gene: .; CDR3 protein: CASSLVGGTEAFF; CDR3 DNA: TGTGCCAGCAGCTTAGTGGGGGGCACTGAAGCTTTCTTT
clone size: .; J gene: TRBJ2-2; V gene: TRBV2; D gene: .; CDR3 protein: CASTKRGSTGELFF; CDR3 DNA: TGTGCCAGCACTAAAAGGGGGTCCACCGGGGAGCTGTTTTTT
clone size: .; J gene: TRBJ1-1; V gene: TRBV5-6; D gene: .; CDR3 protein: CASSLLASEAFF; CDR3 DNA: TGTGCCAGCAGCTTATTGGCCTCTGAAGCTTTCTTT
clone size: once; J gene: TRBJ2-3; V gene: TRBV28; D gene: .; CDR3 protein: CASSRDTLLTDTQYF; CDR3 DNA: TGTGCCAGCAGTAGGGACACATTACTCACAGATACGCAGTATTTT
clone size: .; J gene: TRBJ1-2; V gene: TRBV4-3; D gene: .; CDR3 protein: CASSQDLRQGGYGYTF; CDR3 DNA: TGCGCCAGCAGCCAAGATTTACGGCAGGGAGGCTATGGCTACACCTTC
clone size: .; J gene: TRBJ2-1; V gene: TRBV5-5; D gene: .; CDR3 protein: CASSLGWGNEQFF; CDR3 DNA: TGTGCCAGCAGCTTGGGGTGGGGAAATGAGCAGTTCTTC
clone size: .; J gene: TRBJ2-1; V gene: TRBV6-6; D gene: TRBD2; CDR3 protein: CASRKLAGVHEQFF; CDR3 DNA: TGTGCCAGCAGAAAACTAGCGGGGGTACATGAGCAGTTCTTC
clone size: .; J gene: TRBJ2-3; V gene: TRBV4-3; D gene: .; CDR3 protein: CASSQDVSPLRTDTQYF; CDR3 DNA: TGCGCCAGCAGTCAGGACGTTTCCCCACTCCGCACAGATACGCAGTATTTT
clone size: .; J gene: TRBJ1-5; V gene: TRBV6-6; D gene: TRBD1; CDR3 protein: CASSRDSYSNQPQHF; CDR3 DNA: TGTGCCAGCAGCCGGGACAGCTATAGCAATCAGCCCCAGCATTTT
clone size: .; J gene: TRBJ2-1; V gene: TRBV7-9; D gene: TRBD2; CDR3 protein: CASSPSGTYNEQFF; CDR3 DNA: TGTGCCAGCAGCCCCAGCGGGACGTACAATGAGCAGTTCTTC
clone size: .; J gene: TRBJ2-2; V gene: TRBV19; D gene: .; CDR3 protein: CATSRVTGELFF; CDR3 DNA: TGTGCCACCTCGAGGGTTACCGGGGAGCTGTTTTTT
clone size: .; J gene: TRBJ2-7; V gene: TRBV5-4; D gene: TRBD1; CDR3 protein: CASSTRQGASYEQYF; CDR3 DNA: TGTGCCAGCAGCACCCGACAGGGGGCGTCCTACGAGCAGTACTTC
clone size: .; J gene: TRBJ1-5; V gene: TRBV10-2; D gene: .; CDR3 protein: CASSESGGVQPQHF; CDR3 DNA: TGCGCCAGCAGTGAGTCGGGAGGAGTTCAGCCCCAGCATTTT
clone size: .; J gene: TRBJ2-5; V gene: TRBV6-5; D gene: .; CDR3 protein: CASSYMFQETQYF; CDR3 DNA: TGTGCCAGCAGTTACATGTTCCAAGAGACCCAGTACTTC
clone size: .; J gene: TRBJ2-2; V gene: TRBV6-5; D gene: .; CDR3 protein: CASSRGAPNTGELFF; CDR3 DNA: TGTGCCAGCAGCAGAGGAGCCCCGAACACCGGGGAGCTGTTTTTT
clone size: .; J gene: TRBJ2-3; V gene: TRBV5-1; D gene: .; CDR3 protein: CASSLQGTDTQYF; CDR3 DNA: TGCGCCAGCAGCTTACAGGGAACAGATACGCAGTATTTT
clone size: .; J gene: TRBJ2-7; V gene: TRBV11-2; D gene: .; CDR3 protein: CASSLNPNSYEQYF; CDR3 DNA: TGTGCCAGCAGCTTAAACCCTAATAGTTACGAGCAGTACTTC
clone size: .; J gene: TRBJ1-3; V gene: TRBV28; D gene: .; CDR3 protein: CASSSNTIYF; CDR3 DNA: TGTGCCAGCAGCTCAAACACCATATATTTT
clone size: .; J gene: TRBJ1-1; V gene: TRBV4-2; D gene: .; CDR3 protein: CASSQVSGLGLSEAFF; CDR3 DNA: TGTGCCAGCAGCCAAGTTTCGGGTCTTGGTTTGTCTGAAGCTTTCTTT
clone size: .; J gene: TRBJ1-1; V gene: TRBV12-5; D gene: TRBD1; CDR3 protein: CASGLAYSGTGGDIEAFF; CDR3 DNA: TGTGCTAGTGGTTTGGCCTACTCCGGGACAGGGGGAGATATTGAAGCTTTCTTT
clone size: once; J gene: TRBJ2-1; V gene: TRBV5-6; D gene: TRBD2; CDR3 protein: CASSQTSAEQFF; CDR3 DNA: TGTGCCAGCAGCCAAACTAGCGCTGAGCAGTTCTTC
clone size: few; J gene: TRBJ1-2; V gene: TRBV6-1; D gene: .; CDR3 protein: CASSEAGGIGYGYTF; CDR3 DNA: TGTGCCAGCAGTGAAGCGGGGGGCATCGGCTATGGCTACACCTTC
clone size: .; J gene: TRBJ2-3; V gene: TRBV28; D gene: TRBD2; CDR3 protein: CASSPPLQAGTNTDTQYF; CDR3 DNA: TGTGCCAGCAGTCCTCCCCTCCAAGCGGGAACGAACACAGATACGCAGTATTTT
clone size: .; J gene: TRBJ2-7; V gene: TRBV6-5; D gene: TRBD2; CDR3 protein: CASTAGTRATEQYF; CDR3 DNA: TGTGCCAGCACCGCCGGGACTAGGGCTACGGAGCAGTACTTC
clone size: .; J gene: TRBJ2-2; V gene: TRBV27; D gene: .; CDR3 protein: CASSFLGIGSTGELFF; CDR3 DNA: TGTGCCAGCAGTTTTCTAGGTATTGGGAGCACCGGGGAGCTGTTTTTT
clone size: .; J gene: TRBJ2-5; V gene: TRBV4-2; D gene: .; CDR3 protein: CASSLNIGPETQYF; CDR3 DNA: TGTGCCAGCAGCCTGAATATAGGTCCGGAGACCCAGTACTTC
clone size: .; J gene: TRBJ2-5; V gene: TRBV25-1; D gene: TRBD2; CDR3 protein: CASSEEKWSGRGETQYF; CDR3 DNA: TGTGCCAGCAGTGAAGAAAAGTGGAGCGGGAGAGGGGAGACCCAGTACTTC
clone size: few; J gene: TRBJ2-7; V gene: TRBV29-1; D gene: .; CDR3 protein: CSVQGGGEQYF; CDR3 DNA: TGCAGCGTCCAAGGGGGAGGTGAGCAGTACTTC
clone size: .; J gene: TRBJ2-1; V gene: TRBV28; D gene: .; CDR3 protein: CASTRAFKINEQFF; CDR3 DNA: TGTGCCAGCACCAGGGCTTTCAAGATAAATGAGCAGTTCTTC